These 30 T cell receptor beta chains share one sample of origin, sequenced in a study of tumor and adjacent non-tumor tissue in lung cancer. RNA was extracted from bulk tissue without any cell sorting. More than 3 cm separated this lung sample from the edge of the tumor. TCRbeta libraries were built with three rounds of nested PCR, modified from ARM-PCR. One entry per CDR3 protein results from TCRdb running MiXCR on the multiplex PCR reads. The data hold tens of thousands of distinct CDR3 sequences, with over 60% observed a single time. Sequencing input: distant non-tumor lung tissue. The source of these receptors is a man aged 70-80 years with non-small cell lung cancer.

Turning to this clonotype: A junction end diverges from the germline sequence, so it may reflect a read error. V gene TRBV5-1 combines with J gene TRBJ2-1; the D gene is possibly TRBD2 (5 bases). There are 15 residues in the CDR3. CDR1 and CDR2 (germline): SGHRS, YFSETQ. The chain's CDR3 is CASSSGLYNYSEQFF. CDR3 nucleotide sequence: TGCGCCAGCAGCTCCGGACTCTATAATTACAGTGAGCAATTCTTC.

A remark on this clonotype: A junction end diverges from the germline sequence, so it may reflect a read error. This chain joins TRBV4-1 and TRBJ2-7; TRBD2 might be the D (7 bases). CDR1 and CDR2 (germline): MGHRA, YSYEKL. This CDR3 has 16 amino acids. The CDR3 loop is CASSRTMAGEGDEQHF. The CDR3 region has the DNA TGCGCCAGCAGCCGGACAATGGCGGGAGAGGGGGACGAGCAGCACTTC.

The chain combines TRBV11-2 with TRBJ2-2; tentative D call: TRBD1 (5 bases). The ends were cut back, 6 bases at V and 4 bases at J, with 15 bases in the middle. Germline V gives CDR1 SGHAT, CDR2 FQNNGV. This CDR3 comprises 15 residues. This CDR3 reads CASSIKQVCTGELFF. Written as DNA, the CDR3 is TGTGCCAGCAGTATAAAACAGGTGTGCACCGGGGAGCTGTTTTTT.

Points on this clonotype: This may come from a read error, since a much larger clone is one base off. The gene calls are TRBV12-3 or TRBV12-4 and TRBJ2-2; 9 bases fit TRBD1. The CDR3 totals 16 residues. This chain's CDR3 is CASNPGQGYSTGKLFF. For the CDR3, the DNA is TGTGCCAGCAACCCGGGACAGGGCTATAGCACCGGGAAGCTGTTTTTT.

The V gene is TRBV10-3, the J gene TRBJ1-1; possible D gene TRBD1, 6 bases. The CDR3 is made up of 15 amino acids. The V gene's germline CDR1 is ENHRY and CDR2 SYGVKD. V was cut by 2 bases and J by 4 bases, with 14 bases left in between. This CDR3 is CAISEHRGQFTEAFF. The CDR3 region has the DNA TGTGCCATCAGTGAGCATCGGGGGCAGTTCACTGAAGCTTTCTTT.

This clonotype was seen just once. At one end the junction does not follow the germline gene, possibly because of a read error. The chain employs TRBV11-1 and TRBJ2-2; D gene unclear. The CDR3 spans 14 residues. Germline CDR1 and CDR2: SGHAT and FQDESV (reference sequence). CDR3 bases: TGTGCCAGAAGCTTGACTTGGAACATAGGGGAGCTGTTTTTT. Its translation is CARSLTWNIGELFF.

As concerns this clonotype: A read error may account for a junction end that differs from germline. V gene TRBV29-1 combines with J gene TRBJ1-1; no clear D gene. CDR3 length equals 14 residues. Germline lookup yields CDR1 SQVTM and CDR2 ANQGSEA. CDR3 DNA sequence: TGCAGCGGTAAAGGAGGCCCAGCAGCGAGTGAAACTTTCTTT. It codes for CSGKGGPAASETFF.

Regarding this clonotype: This likely comes from a read error, as the CDR3 has no conserved phenylalanine or tryptophan at its end. The chain links TRBV11-2 to TRBJ1-2; D is ambiguous. Germline V CDR1 and CDR2: SGHAT, FQNNGV. The CDR3 has 13 amino acids. For the CDR3, the DNA is TGTCCCATCAGCGGATCCGGGCTCTATGGCTACACCTTA. This translates into CPISGSGLYGYTL.

The chain carries TRBV4-2 and TRBJ2-1; 8 nucleotides agree with TRBD2. CDR3 size: 16 residues. The V and J ends lost 7 bases and 9 bases, in that order; junction bases with no gene match: 17. Germline lookup yields CDR1 LGHNA and CDR2 YNFKEQ. CDR3 DNA: TGTGCCAGCAACGGTTTCCTAGCGGGTGCTCGCAGTGAGCAGTTCTTC. Amino acids: CASNGFLAGARSEQFF.

Remarks on this clonotype: One base away lies a much larger clone, so this may be a sequencing read error. The CDR3 does not close with the conserved phenylalanine or tryptophan, likely indicating a read error. The rearrangement joins TRBV20-1 to TRBJ2-5, with TRBD2 as a possible D gene (5 bases). CDR1 is DFQATT and CDR2 is SNEGSKA in the germline V gene (reference sequence). The CDR3 is made up of 14 amino acids. V lost 4 bases to trimming and J lost 4 bases, with 16 bases between them. The CDR3 coding sequence is TGCAGTGCTAAACCGGACCCGGCGGGAGAGACCCAGTACCTC. Translation gives CSAKPDPAGETQYL.

To note about this clonotype: A read error is likely, as this CDR3 ends without the conserved phenylalanine or tryptophan. The chain couples TRBV6-1 to TRBJ1-5; TRBD1 matches at 7 bases. The germline V gene encodes CDR1 MNHNS and CDR2 SASEGT. The ends lost 5 bases at V and 4 bases at J; junction bases unmatched: 8. There are 15 residues in the CDR3. Here the CDR3 reads CASSIQTGTNQPQHS. CDR3 nucleotides: TGTGCCAGCAGTATTCAGACAGGGACGAATCAGCCCCAGCATTCT.

As concerns this clonotype: One end of the junction fails to match germline, which may point to a read error. CDR3 in amino acids: CAGSHTGTGIGSPIHF. DNA for the CDR3: TGTGCCGGCAGTCACACTGGGACAGGGATTGGATCACCCATCCACTTT. The V and J genes are TRBV6-1 and TRBJ1-6; TRBD1 agrees at 9 bases. The CDR3 runs to 16 residues. The V gene's germline CDR1 is MNHNS and CDR2 SASEGT.

This clonotype was recorded only once. Germline and junction disagree at one end, which may indicate a read error. The genes are TRBV6-6 and TRBJ1-4; D not resolved. The germline gives CDR1 MNHNY, CDR2 SVGAGI (reference sequence). This CDR3 region has 11 residues. The CDR3 protein is CASTENEQLFF. CDR3 sequence (DNA): TGTGCCAGCACGGAAAATGAACAACTGTTTTTT.

Concerning this clonotype: The junction departs from germline at one end; a sequencing error may be responsible. The chain couples TRBV28 to TRBJ2-1, with 8 bases aligning to TRBD2. Germline CDR1 is MDHEN and CDR2 is SYDVKM. The CDR3 length is 15 residues. CDR3 in DNA: TGTGCCAACAGTTTCAAGCGGGAGATTGGTGGTGAGCAGTTCTTC. This translates into CANSFKREIGGEQFF.

V gene TRBV11-3 combines with J gene TRBJ2-1; 9 bases agree with TRBD1. V shed 0 bases, J shed 9 bases, and the junction held 9 bases outside the gene matches. The CDR3 is 16 residues long. CDR1 and CDR2 from the germline V gene are SGHNT and YENEEA. CDR3 DNA: TGTGCCAGCAGCTTAGATCCCACAGGGGGCAAGAGTGAGCAGTTCTTC. Protein product: CASSLDPTGGKSEQFF.

This clonotype is a singleton in its sample. A junction end diverges from the germline sequence, so it may reflect a read error. V gene TRBV6-5 combines with J gene TRBJ1-2; TRBD1 aligns across 7 bases. The CDR3 sequence is 17 residues long. The germline gives CDR1 MNHEY, CDR2 SVGAGI. The DNA of the CDR3 is TGTGCGAGCAGTTACTCAATTACCGGGCAGGGGGACTATCGCTACACTTTC. This sequence encodes CASSYSITGQGDYRYTF.

By its share, this clonotype is medium-sized. The chain recombines TRBV6-5 with TRBJ1-4; D is perhaps TRBD1 (5 bases). V lost 6 bases and J 4 bases, leaving 21 bases between the germline ends. CDR3 length: 17 residues. Germline V CDR1 and CDR2: MNHEY, SVGAGI. The CDR3 sequence: CASSLLGRGRLNEKLFF. The CDR3 region has the DNA TGTGCCAGCAGCCTACTCGGGAGGGGACGGCTTAATGAAAAACTGTTTTTT.

This clonotype was counted a few times. This rearrangement joins TRBV20-1 to TRBJ1-4; unclear D gene. CDR3 length equals 12 residues. V dropped 1 base and J dropped 9 bases, with 9 bases sitting between them. Germline CDR1 and CDR2: DFQATT and SNEGSKA (reference sequence). The CDR3 DNA follows: TGCAGTGCTAGAGCATCTGGGCAAAAACTGTTTTTT. This translates into CSARASGQKLFF.

This clonotype was detected a few times. The V gene is TRBV20-1, the J gene TRBJ2-1; TRBD2 aligns across 13 bases. CDR3 length: 15 residues. Germline CDR1 is DFQATT and CDR2 is SNEGSKA (reference sequence). J was trimmed by 15 bases and V by 3 bases; bases with no gene match: 14. CDR3 nucleotide sequence: TGCAGTGCTAGCACTGCCGGACTAGCGGGAGAAGCCCCGTTCTTC. Its translation is CSASTAGLAGEAPFF.

Turning to this clonotype: At one boundary the junction diverges from the germline segment, which might be a read error. The chain recombines TRBV11-2 with TRBJ2-7, with TRBD1 matching 7 bases. Germline lookup yields CDR1 SGHAT and CDR2 FQNNGV. This CDR3 has 15 residues. The CDR3, as DNA: TGTGCCAGCAGCTTATATAAGGGGGCCCCCTACGATCAGTACTTC. It specifies CASSLYKGAPYDQYF.

This clonotype was picked up a small number of times. Just one base apart from a much larger clone, this may be a read error. The chain carries TRBV29-1 and TRBJ1-5; the D gene is possibly TRBD1 (5 bases). The germline V gene has CDR1 SQVTM and CDR2 ANQGSEA. This CDR3 is 13 amino acids long. As DNA, the CDR3 is TGCTGCGTTGCGCCCGGGGCGGCACAGCCCCAGCATTTT. Translating gives CCVAPGAAQPQHF.

As to this clonotype: The CDR3 does not end in the conserved phenylalanine or tryptophan, so this is likely a read error. The DNA is left out, because the CDR3 cannot be placed on it with certainty; the CDR3 is given as TCRdb lists it. The rearrangement uses TRBV29-1 and TRBJ1-2; TRBD1, as called in the table, went unchecked against the DNA. The V gene's germline CDR1 is SQVTM and CDR2 ANQGSEA. The CDR3 extends over 16 residues, inclusive of both ends. The CDR3 is CIVVPYQSSGEDGYIL.

The rearrangement links TRBV29-1 to TRBJ2-5, with D unclear. V lost 7 bases and J lost 2, with 23 bases in between. This CDR3 contains 16 residues. Germline values: CDR1 SQVTM, CDR2 ANQGSEA. CDR3: CSAKPYLHIGQETQYF. In DNA form, the CDR3 reads TGCAGCGCCAAGCCTTACCTCCATATAGGTCAAGAGACCCAGTACTTC.

In this sample, this clonotype turned up a few times. The conserved phenylalanine or tryptophan is not found at the CDR3 terminus, so this likely reflects a read error. The DNA is omitted, as the CDR3 cannot be located on it reliably, and the CDR3 follows TCRdb's listing. This chain joins TRBV6-5 and TRBJ1-1; the table assigns TRBD1, which was not confirmed against the DNA. The V gene's germline CDR1 is MNHEY and CDR2 SVGAGI. The CDR3 region is 13 residues in length, termini included. CDR3 loop: CASKGHLNTEALI.

Details on this clonotype: A much larger clone sits a single nucleotide away, making a read error possible. This chain uses TRBV2 with TRBJ1-5; unclear D gene. The CDR3 sequence is 14 residues long. In germline, CDR1 is SNHLY, CDR2 FYNNEI. The germline V and J ends were trimmed by 4 bases and 2 bases, with 9 bases remaining between them. The CDR3 bases are TGTGCCAGCAGTGTGCTCACAGGCAATCAGCCCCAGCATTTT. This codes for CASSVLTGNQPQHF.

Details on this clonotype: This may arise from a read error, as a much more abundant clone is one base away. The V gene is TRBV5-6, the J gene TRBJ2-5; D not certain. This CDR3 region has 14 residues. Germline V gene lookup returns CDR1 SGHDT and CDR2 YYEEEE. The CDR3 region is CANSFITAGETQYF. The CDR3 region has the DNA TGTGCCAACAGCTTTATTACGGCTGGGGAGACCCAGTACTTC.

Note on this clonotype: The junction differs from germline at one of its ends, possibly a read error. V and J are TRBV12-3 or TRBV12-4 and TRBJ1-5, with no clear D. The CDR3 contains 12 residues. The CDR3 reads CARSPAGQPHHF. CDR3 nucleotides: TGTGCCAGAAGTCCAGCTGGCCAGCCCCATCATTTT.

On this clonotype itself: At one boundary the junction diverges from the germline segment, which might be a read error. This chain uses TRBV6-2 or TRBV6-3 with TRBJ2-2, with D uncertain. The CDR3 runs to 16 residues. The germline CDR1 and CDR2 sequences are MNHEY and SVGEGT. Written as DNA, the CDR3 is TGTGTCAGCAGTTCCTCATACGGCCAAGACATCGGAGAGCTGTTTTTT. It yields the protein CVSSSSYGQDIGELFF.

V and J are TRBV6-2 or TRBV6-3 and TRBJ2-7; 7 nucleotides match TRBD1. The trim removed 9 bases at V and 7 bases at J, leaving 18 bases unmatched. The CDR3 loop spans 15 amino acids. CDR1 is MNHEY, CDR2 SVGEGT, per germline. The CDR3 region has the DNA TGTGCCAGTATTACTAAGACAGGGTTTAACTATGAGCAGTACTTC. It specifies CASITKTGFNYEQYF.

About this clonotype: An end of the junction does not agree with germline; a read error may underlie this. This chain links TRBV10-2 with TRBJ2-1; D possibly uses TRBD1 or TRBD2 (5 bases each). The CDR3 consists of 15 residues. Germline loops: CDR1 WSHSY, CDR2 SAAADI. The CDR3 DNA sequence: TGTGCCAGCATATCCCCGGGACCCTCTTCTCATGAGGAGTTCTTC. Residues: CASISPGPSSHEEFF.